The clone carrying this TCR beta chain was observed at least ten times. Its antigen remains unidentified. Trimming at V came to 3 bases and at J to 3 bases, leaving 5 bases not matched to a gene. The CDR3 spans 15 residues. The V gene's germline CDR1 is SNHLY and CDR2 FYNNEI. The data derive from a study of T cells in Graves' hyperthyroidism and ophthalmopathy. RNA transcripts provided the source from which TCR beta CDR3 regions were amplified. First-round RT-PCR of the TCR CDR3 relied on the HTBI primer set. MiXCR, run by TCRdb on the multiplex PCR reads, gives a single entry per CDR3 protein. Altogether approximately 320,000 distinct CDR3 sequences are present, over 15% being singletons, with the ten largest covering approximately 33%. Whole-study findings and limits: The model forecast ophthalmopathy, anticipating it by a median around 6.5 months before onset.

Disease duration under 2 months; hyperthyroidism patients were aged 18 to 65. This clonotype was sampled from a man aged 25 to 40 with Graves' hyperthyroidism. Material for sequencing was blood. The V and J genes are TRBV2 and TRBJ2-1, with 7 bases lining up with TRBD2. The CDR3: CASSEDRGDYNEQFF. The CDR3 DNA reads TGTGCCAGCAGTGAGGACCGGGGGGACTACAATGAGCAGTTCTTC.